The T cell receptor (beta chain) under discussion was sequenced for a study of T cells in Graves' hyperthyroidism and ophthalmopathy. This clonotype was observed at least ten times. Its target is not known. Recently diagnosed hyperthyroidism of less than 2 months' duration affected patients aged 18 to 65. Diagnosis rested on symptoms, serum thyroxine and TRAb, thyroid ultrasound, and orbital computed tomography. PBMCs were obtained from approximately 10 ml fresh peripheral blood. RNA transcripts were the template for amplifying TCR beta CDR3 regions. Carried out on the TCR CDR3, a first-round RT-PCR used the HTBI primer set. TCRdb redid the calling of the multiplex PCR reads with MiXCR, one entry per CDR3 protein. This sample has a few hundred thousand distinct CDR3 sequences, with 14% to 15% found just once. Study-level points and caveats: The majority of expanded thyroid clonotypes above 0.001 also appeared in blood.

Germline-derived CDR1 and CDR2 are LGHDT and YNNKEL (reference sequence). Trimming removed 2 bases from V and 3 bases from J; junction bases left unmatched: 6. The CDR3 contains 16 residues. Sequences were obtained from blood. This chain links TRBV3-1 with TRBJ2-1; 8 bases line up with TRBD2. This receptor was identified in a woman aged 35 to 49 with Graves' hyperthyroidism that later progressed to Graves' ophthalmopathy. In nucleotides, the CDR3 is TGTGCCAGCAGCCAAAAAACTAGCGGAAGCTACAATGAGCAGTTCTTC. It translates to CASSQKTSGSYNEQFF.